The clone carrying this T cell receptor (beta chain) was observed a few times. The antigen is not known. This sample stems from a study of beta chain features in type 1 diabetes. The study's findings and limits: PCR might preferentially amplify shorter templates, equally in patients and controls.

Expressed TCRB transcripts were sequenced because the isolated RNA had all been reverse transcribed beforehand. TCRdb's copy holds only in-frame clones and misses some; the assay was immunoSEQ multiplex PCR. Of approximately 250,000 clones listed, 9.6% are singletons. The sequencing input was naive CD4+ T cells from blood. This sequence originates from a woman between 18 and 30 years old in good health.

The CDR3 region has the DNA TGTGCCAGCTCACCAAACGGGGGGGACTACAATGAGCAGTTCTTC. Translating it yields CASSPNGGDYNEQFF. The chain couples TRBV18 to TRBJ2-1; 8 bases map to TRBD2. V shed 2 bases, J shed 3 bases, and the junction held 3 bases outside the gene matches. Germline assignment: CDR1 KGHSH and CDR2 LQKENI. The CDR3 covers 15 residues.